One T cell receptor (beta chain) is described in this entry. Its target is not known. Lacking the conserved final phenylalanine or tryptophan, this CDR3 likely reflects a read error. The V gene's germline CDR1 is SGHAT and CDR2 FQNNGV. This CDR3 is built from 14 residues. These data are taken from a study of tumor-infiltrating lymphocytes in primary liver carcinoma. Starting material of about 0.45 ug total RNA yielded TCR beta cDNA via a constant-region primer. Modified slightly, ARM-PCR produced TCR beta libraries over three nested multiplex PCR rounds. The first two PCR rounds used TRBV1-TRBV30 primers with a Cbeta primer, 10 cycles each. One entry per CDR3 protein results from TCRdb running MiXCR on the multiplex PCR reads. The sample has almost 200,000 distinct CDR3 sequences, around three fifths seen once; the top ten hold approximately 6.5%. Blood RNA was derived from unsorted whole blood, and germline DNA was extracted too.

Regarding the study as a whole: The study found tumor-adjacent and tumor-blood pairs overlapped less than tumor region pairs.

The sequenced material came from peripheral blood. V is TRBV11-2 and J is TRBJ2-7, with a possible D match to TRBD2 (6 bases). The origin of this receptor is a woman in her sixties with primary liver carcinoma and hepatitis B virus infection. The CDR3 spells CASNLGGTLYKQYL. DNA for the CDR3: TGTGCCAGCAATCTCGGCGGGACCCTCTACAAGCAGTACTTG.